This T cell receptor beta chain was recovered during a study of blood T cell repertoires in COVID-19. Study in general: Some COVID-19 samples were acute and others convalescent; all came from the United States, Italy and Spain. The cDNA or gDNA used as material had been derived from T cells, B-cell-depleted T cells, or PBMCs.

Germline lookup yields CDR1 LNHDA and CDR2 SQIVND (reference sequence). V lost 5 bases to trimming and J lost 4 bases, with 9 bases between them. CDR3 length: 13 residues. Source study methods: How many nucleated cells were present was estimated from reference gene primer amplification. TCRdb keeps only in-frame clones here, not all; method: immunoSEQ multiplex PCR. V, J and clone size were drawn from that table, and D and trimming were deduced from the DNA. The profile shows about 360,000 clones, around nine tenths of them singletons. This TCR came from a human donor in a cohort sampled during active COVID-19. The J gene is TRBJ1-5, the V gene TRBV19; D is undetermined. Sequencing was performed on peripheral blood. The CDR3 DNA sequence: TGTGCCAGTAGTCGGGTCTCTAATCAGCCCCAGCATTTT. This translates into CASSRVSNQPQHF.